The clone carrying this T cell receptor (beta chain) was seen once. The antigen is undetermined. Libraries were prepared by immunoSEQ multiplex PCR; TCRdb keeps only in-frame clonotypes and omits some of them. The sample carries about a million clones, approximately 80% recorded once. This sample is drawn from a study of shared clonotypes between healthy human individuals. Study outcomes and limitations: With few donors, the genetic and exposure-history diversity represented was limited.

Germline CDR1 reads MDHEN; CDR2 reads SYDVKM. This CDR3 spans 12 amino acids. V shed 5 bases and J shed 3 bases, with 6 bases lying between them. The clonotype was recovered from a man younger than 30 in good health. Sample: memory CD4+ T cells sorted from blood. Documented subset: CD45RA-negative fraction. The V and J genes are TRBV28 and TRBJ2-3; D not resolved. In DNA, the CDR3 is TGTGCCAGCAGTCCTCGTACAGATACGCAGTATTTT. Its translation: CASSPRTDTQYF.